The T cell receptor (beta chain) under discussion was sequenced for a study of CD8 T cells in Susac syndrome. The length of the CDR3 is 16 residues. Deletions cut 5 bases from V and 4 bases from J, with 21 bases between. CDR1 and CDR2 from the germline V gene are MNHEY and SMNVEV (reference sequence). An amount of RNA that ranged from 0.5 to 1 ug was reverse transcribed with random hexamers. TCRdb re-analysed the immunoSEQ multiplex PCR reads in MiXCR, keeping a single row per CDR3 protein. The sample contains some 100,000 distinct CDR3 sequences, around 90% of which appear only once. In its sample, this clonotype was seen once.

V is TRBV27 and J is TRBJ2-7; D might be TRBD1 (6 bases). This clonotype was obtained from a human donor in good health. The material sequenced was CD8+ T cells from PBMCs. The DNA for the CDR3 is TGTGCCAGCAGTCCTACAGGGAAAGGCTCCTTATACGAGCAGTACTTC. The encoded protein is CASSPTGKGSLYEQYF.